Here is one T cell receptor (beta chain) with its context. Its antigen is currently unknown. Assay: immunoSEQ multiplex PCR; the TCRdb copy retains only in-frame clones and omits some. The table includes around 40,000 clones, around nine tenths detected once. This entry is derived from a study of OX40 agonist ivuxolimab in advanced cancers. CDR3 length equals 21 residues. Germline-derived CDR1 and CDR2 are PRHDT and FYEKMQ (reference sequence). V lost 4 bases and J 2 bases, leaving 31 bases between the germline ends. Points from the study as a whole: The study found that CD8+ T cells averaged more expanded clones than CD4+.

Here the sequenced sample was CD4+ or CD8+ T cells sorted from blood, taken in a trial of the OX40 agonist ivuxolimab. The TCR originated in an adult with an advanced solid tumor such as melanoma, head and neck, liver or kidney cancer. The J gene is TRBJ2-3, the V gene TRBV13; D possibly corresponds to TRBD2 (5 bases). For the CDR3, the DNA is TGTGCCAGCAGCTCAGGCGGGTTGACCCTACCTAGCACTTCACACACAGATACGCAGTATTTT. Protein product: CASSSGGLTLPSTSHTDTQYF. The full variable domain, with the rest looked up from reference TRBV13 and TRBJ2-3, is AAGVIQSPRHLIKEKRETATLKCYPIPRHDTVYWYQQGPGQDPQFLISFYEKMQSDKGSIPDRFSAQQFSDYHSELNMSSLELGDSALYFCASSSGGLTLPSTSHTDTQYFGPGTRLTVL.